The next 3 T cell receptor beta chains were all read from a single sample in a study of blood T cell repertoires in COVID-19. Only in-frame clones appear in the TCRdb table, and some are missing; sequencing was by immunoSEQ multiplex PCR. The sample consists of 250,000 to 350,000 clones, roughly 91% of them appearing once. The material sequenced was peripheral blood. The receptors come from a man between 25 and 39 years old with acute or convalescent COVID-19.

The chain recombines TRBV7-6 with TRBJ2-3, with D uncertain. CDR3 length equals 13 residues. Per germline, CDR1 SGHVS and CDR2 FNYEAQ. Trimming took off 0 bases at V and 6 bases at J, with 7 bases between the two ends. CDR3 amino acids: CASSLAIGDTQYF. The CDR3 DNA sequence: TGTGCCAGCAGCTTAGCGATCGGGGATACGCAGTATTTT.

The gene calls are TRBV6-1 and TRBJ1-1; unclear D gene. This CDR3 has 15 residues. V was shortened by 7 bases and J by 3 bases, with 18 bases between the two germline ends. Germline CDR1 is MNHNS and CDR2 is SASEGT. The CDR3 loop reads CASTYNTPRDTEAFF. The DNA of the CDR3 is TGTGCCAGCACCTACAATACACCGAGGGACACTGAAGCTTTCTTT.

The chain uses TRBV28 and TRBJ1-5; D remains unclear. Trimming left V 6 bases short and J 8 bases short, with 11 bases between. Germline V gene lookup returns CDR1 MDHEN and CDR2 SYDVKM. The CDR3 covers 12 residues. The CDR3 reads CASSLDLKPQHF. The CDR3 nucleotides read TGTGCCAGCAGCCTAGACCTGAAGCCCCAGCATTTT.